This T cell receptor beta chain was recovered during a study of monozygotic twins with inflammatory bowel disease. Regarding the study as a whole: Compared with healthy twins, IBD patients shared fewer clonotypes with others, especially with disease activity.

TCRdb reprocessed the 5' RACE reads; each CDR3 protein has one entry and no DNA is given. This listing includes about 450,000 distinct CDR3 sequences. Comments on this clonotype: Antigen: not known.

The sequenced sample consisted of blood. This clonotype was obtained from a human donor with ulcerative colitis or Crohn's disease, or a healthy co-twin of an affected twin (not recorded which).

This CDR3 is CASSGSLSNQPQHF. J is TRBJ1-5 and V is TRBV6-1. Germline CDR1 and CDR2: MNHNS and SASEGT. This CDR3 has 14 residues.